This record looks at one T cell receptor (beta chain) sequence and its context. CDR3 length: 15 amino acids. The V and J ends lost 6 bases and 3 bases respectively, with 18 bases between them. Looked up from germline, CDR1 is MNHEY and CDR2 is SMNVEV (reference sequence). These data belong to a study of blood T cell repertoires in COVID-19. Whole-study context: PBMCs, B-cell-depleted T cells, or T cells provided the cDNA or gDNA that made up the material.

Sequencing was performed with immunoSEQ multiplex PCR; in TCRdb, only in-frame clones are kept and a portion is missing. This sample has some 83,000 clones, with roughly four fifths found just once. The sample consisted of peripheral blood. The chain employs TRBV27 and TRBJ2-7; tentative D call: TRBD2 (5 bases). The source is a man over 45 with acute or convalescent COVID-19. Written as DNA, the CDR3 is TGTGCCAGCAGGAAACTCGGACGGACTGGCTACGAGCAGTACTTC. Translated: CASRKLGRTGYEQYF.